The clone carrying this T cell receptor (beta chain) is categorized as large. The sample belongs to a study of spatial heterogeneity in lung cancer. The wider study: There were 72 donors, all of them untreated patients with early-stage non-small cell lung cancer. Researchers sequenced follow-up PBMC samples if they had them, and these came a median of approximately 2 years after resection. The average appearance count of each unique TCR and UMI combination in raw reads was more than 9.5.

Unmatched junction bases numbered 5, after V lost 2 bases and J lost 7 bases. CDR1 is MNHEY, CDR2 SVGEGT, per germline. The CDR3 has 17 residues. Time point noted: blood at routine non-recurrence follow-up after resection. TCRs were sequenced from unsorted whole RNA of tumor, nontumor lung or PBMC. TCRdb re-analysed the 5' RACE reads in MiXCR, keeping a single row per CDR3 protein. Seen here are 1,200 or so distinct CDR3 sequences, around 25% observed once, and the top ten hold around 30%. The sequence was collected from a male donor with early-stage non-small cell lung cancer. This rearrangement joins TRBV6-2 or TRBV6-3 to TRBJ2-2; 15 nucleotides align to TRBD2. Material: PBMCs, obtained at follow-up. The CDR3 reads CASSYLGLAGGFGELFF. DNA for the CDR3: TGTGCCAGCAGTTACCTGGGACTAGCGGGAGGATTCGGGGAGCTGTTTTTT.